This T cell receptor (beta chain) appears in the sequencing data of a study of human T cells and chemical hapten exposure. The time point: patch test 1, 2 weeks after DPC sensitization. The treatment is: therapeutic diphenylcyclopropenone sensitization with weekly scalp DPC. There are many counts of this clonotype. Separate cDNA molecules received unique molecular identifiers, which the library attached to them. TCRdb processed the RACE reads anew with MiXCR; each CDR3 protein has one entry. Of some 350,000 distinct CDR3 sequences listed, around 6.9% were seen once; the top ten hold around 8.2%. Trimming took off 0 bases at V and 3 bases at J, with 6 bases between the two ends. The CDR3 extends over 13 amino acids. Germline V gene lookup returns CDR1 LGHDT and CDR2 YNNKEL (reference sequence).

The origin of this receptor is a young woman with alopecia areata. Some clones in this sample may be carry-over from other donors' samples. The J gene is TRBJ2-7, the V gene TRBV3-1; a weak D match, TRBD1 (5 bases). Sequenced material: whole blood, taken in connection with sensitization to the hapten diphenylcyclopropenone (DPC). The CDR3 nucleotides are TGTGCCAGCAGCCAAGAAGGGGTCTACGAGCAGTACTTC. Translating it yields CASSQEGVYEQYF.